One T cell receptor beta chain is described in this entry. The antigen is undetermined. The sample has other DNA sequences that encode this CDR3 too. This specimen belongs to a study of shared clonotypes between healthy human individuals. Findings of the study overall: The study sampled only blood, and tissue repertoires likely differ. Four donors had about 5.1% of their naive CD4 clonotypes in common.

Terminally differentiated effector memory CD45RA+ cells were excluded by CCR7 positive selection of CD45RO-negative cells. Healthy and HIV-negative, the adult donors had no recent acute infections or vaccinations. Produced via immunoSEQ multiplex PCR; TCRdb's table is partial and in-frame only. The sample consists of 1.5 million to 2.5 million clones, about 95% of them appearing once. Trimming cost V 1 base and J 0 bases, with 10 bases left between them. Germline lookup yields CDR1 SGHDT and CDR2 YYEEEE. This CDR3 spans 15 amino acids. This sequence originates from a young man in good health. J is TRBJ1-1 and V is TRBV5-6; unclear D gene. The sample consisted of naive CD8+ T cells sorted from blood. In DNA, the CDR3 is TGTGCCAGCAGCTTGCGCCTCGACATGAACACTGAAGCTTTCTTT. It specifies CASSLRLDMNTEAFF.